This is a list of T cell receptor beta chains from one sample in a study of regulatory T cells in long-lasting Graves disease. MiXCR was run by TCRdb on the multiplex PCR reads, yielding one entry per CDR3 protein. The table lists 550,000 or so distinct CDR3 sequences, 12% of them singletons. These same records also appear under a second study, on T cells in Graves' hyperthyroidism and ophthalmopathy.

The source material was peripheral blood mononuclear cells (PBMCs), sampled at new diagnosis, from a patient treated with antithyroid drugs. The receptors originated from a woman in her twenties or thirties with Graves disease. Each CDR3 is given with its conserved first and last residue. D genes are given only for firm matches. Clone size is shown for a subset of rows, as once, few, many or a class of expanded clone.

>TRBV9|16|TRBD2|many|TRBJ2-3
CASSVSSSGSTDTQYF
TGTGCCAGCAGCGTAAGTTCTAGCGGGAGTACAGATACGCAGTATTTT
>TRBV9|17|TRBD2|-|TRBJ2-2
CASTTTSGRTNTGELFF
TGTGCCAGCACCACGACTAGCGGGAGGACGAACACCGGGGAGCTGTTTTTT
>TRBV20-1|16|-|many|TRBJ2-1
CSAPGPGGFSYNEQFF
TGCAGTGCTCCCGGCCCGGGTGGTTTTTCCTACAATGAGCAGTTCTTC
>TRBV12-3/TRBV12-4|13|-|many|TRBJ2-4
CASSFERGYIQYF
TGTGCCAGCAGTTTTGAGAGGGGGTACATTCAGTACTTC
>TRBV6-1|13|-|-|TRBJ2-1
CATGTANYNEQFF
TGTGCCACCGGGACGGCGAACTACAATGAGCAGTTCTTC
>TRBV2|15|-|many|TRBJ2-1
CASNLRLPAYNEQFF
TGTGCCAGCAACCTCCGACTCCCCGCCTACAATGAGCAGTTCTTC
>TRBV29-1|14|TRBD2|many|TRBJ2-2
CSVDVREGTGELFF
TGCAGCGTTGATGTGCGGGAGGGCACCGGGGAGCTGTTTTTT
>TRBV28|14|TRBD1|few|TRBJ1-3
CASIAGGLGNTIYF
TGTGCCAGCATCGCAGGGGGGCTCGGAAACACCATATATTTT
>TRBV7-9|15|TRBD1|many|TRBJ1-1
CASSFGSGGRTEAFF
TGTGCCAGCAGCTTTGGCTCAGGGGGACGGACTGAAGCTTTCTTT
>TRBV12-3/TRBV12-4|17|-|-|TRBJ2-1
CASSLLREAGEFNEQFF
TGTGCCAGCAGTCTACTCCGGGAAGCGGGCGAGTTTAATGAGCAGTTCTTC
>TRBV10-3|15|-|many|TRBJ2-5
CAIKDPVSGQETQYF
TGTGCCATCAAAGACCCGGTAAGCGGACAAGAGACCCAGTACTTC
>TRBV10-2|13|-|many|TRBJ2-7
CASSESAGNEQYF
TGCGCCAGCAGTGAGTCGGCGGGGAACGAGCAGTACTTC
>TRBV12-3/TRBV12-4|12|-|many|TRBJ1-5
CASSPGNQPQHF
TGTGCCAGCAGCCCAGGCAATCAGCCCCAGCATTTT
>TRBV20-1|16|TRBD1|-|TRBJ1-6
CSARDVGQGINSPLHF
TGCAGTGCTAGAGATGTGGGACAGGGGATTAATTCACCCCTCCACTTT
>TRBV5-8|15|-|few|TRBJ1-4
CASSVGFGRGEKLFF
TGTGCCAGCAGCGTGGGTTTCGGACGGGGAGAAAAACTGTTTTTT
>TRBV10-3|18|-|many|TRBJ1-5
CAISESTAASGGNQPQHF
TGTGCCATCAGTGAGTCGACGGCAGCCTCTGGAGGCAATCAGCCCCAGCATTTT
>TRBV18|14|-|many|TRBJ2-7
CASSPQADLWEQYF
TGTGCCAGCTCACCCCAGGCTGATCTCTGGGAGCAGTACTTC
>TRBV18|13|-|many|TRBJ2-7
CASSRTGTYEQYF
TGTGCCAGCTCACGCACCGGGACCTACGAGCAGTACTTC
>TRBV2|15|TRBD1|many|TRBJ2-5
CASSADRGRFETQYF
TGTGCCAGCAGCGCGGACAGGGGGCGCTTTGAGACCCAGTACTTC
>TRBV6-1|12|-|many|TRBJ1-1
CASSLRDTGAFF
TGTGCCAGCAGCCTCAGGGACACTGGAGCTTTCTTT
>TRBV6-1|15|-|many|TRBJ2-5
CASSDKGDVQETQYF
TGTGCCAGCAGTGACAAGGGGGACGTACAAGAGACCCAGTACTTC
>TRBV7-2|16|TRBD2|many|TRBJ2-7
CASSLGGTSATYEQYF
TGTGCCAGCAGCTTAGGAGGGACTAGCGCGACATACGAGCAGTACTTC
>TRBV6-1|16|-|many|TRBJ2-2
CASSRETGGAGGELFF
TGTGCCAGCAGTCGAGAAACTGGGGGGGCCGGCGGGGAGCTGTTTTTT
>TRBV7-8|16|TRBD2|-|TRBJ2-3
CASSFSGTSIADTQYF
TGTGCCAGCAGCTTTTCCGGGACTAGCATTGCAGATACGCAGTATTTT
>TRBV28|14|-|many|TRBJ2-7
CASSPFVGSYEQYF
TGTGCCAGCAGCCCCTTTGTCGGGAGCTACGAGCAGTACTTC
>TRBV24-1|15|-|many|TRBJ1-4
CATSDPSGGGEKLFF
TGTGCCACCAGTGACCCATCCGGGGGCGGTGAAAAACTGTTTTTT
>TRBV4-1|17|-|-|TRBJ1-1
CASSQVGLGAMNTEAFF
TGCGCCAGCAGCCAAGTAGGTTTGGGAGCCATGAACACTGAAGCTTTCTTT
>TRBV6-1|11|-|many|TRBJ1-1
CASSEVGEAFF
TGTGCCAGCAGTGAAGTCGGGGAAGCTTTCTTT
>TRBV3-1|16|-|many|TRBJ2-6
CASSLLLASGANVLTF
TGTGCCAGCAGCCTCCTCCTAGCGTCTGGGGCCAACGTCCTGACTTTC
>TRBV6-1|13|-|few|TRBJ1-2
CASSRSPGYGYTF
TGTGCCAGCAGTAGGTCCCCTGGCTATGGCTACACCTTC
>TRBV20-1|10|-|many|TRBJ2-3
CSGLGEAQYF
TGCAGTGGATTGGGAGAAGCGCAGTATTTT
>TRBV12-3/TRBV12-4|14|TRBD2|many|TRBJ2-5
CASRRAGGGETQYF
TGTGCCAGCAGGAGAGCGGGAGGCGGGGAGACCCAGTACTTC
>TRBV30|14|-|many|TRBJ2-1
CAWRDGSSYNEQFF
TGTGCCTGGAGGGACGGGAGCTCCTACAATGAGCAGTTCTTC
>TRBV28|15|TRBD2|many|TRBJ2-5
CASSPRLAGMETQYF
TGTGCCAGCAGTCCCAGGCTAGCGGGAATGGAGACCCAGTACTTC
>TRBV7-9|14|-|many|TRBJ2-2
CASSKSQDTGELFF
TGTGCCAGCAGCAAATCCCAGGACACCGGGGAGCTGTTTTTT
>TRBV4-1|15|-|many|TRBJ1-4
CASSQNALLNEKLFF
TGCGCCAGCAGCCAAAACGCCCTTCTTAATGAAAAACTGTTTTTT
>TRBV2|13|-|many|TRBJ1-2
CASSQGVFYGYTF
TGTGCCAGCAGTCAAGGGGTCTTCTATGGCTACACCTTC
>TRBV20-1|13|-|few|TRBJ1-5
CSASPGANQPQHF
TGCAGTGCTAGTCCCGGTGCGAATCAGCCCCAGCATTTT
>TRBV19|17|TRBD1|few|TRBJ1-5
CASSSQIAGTGGQPQHF
TGTGCCAGTAGTTCCCAGATCGCCGGGACAGGGGGACAGCCCCAGCATTTT
>TRBV2|15|-|many|TRBJ2-7
CASAHQGLVPYEQYF
TGTGCCAGCGCCCATCAGGGGCTAGTTCCCTACGAGCAGTACTTC
>TRBV6-1|15|TRBD1|many|TRBJ1-2
CASSVETGVGNGYTF
TGTGCCAGCAGTGTCGAGACAGGGGTAGGAAACGGCTACACCTTC
>TRBV20-1|14|TRBD2|many|TRBJ2-1
CSALSGRAFNEQFF
TGCAGTGCCTTGAGCGGGAGGGCCTTTAATGAGCAGTTCTTC
>TRBV9|15|-|many|TRBJ2-1
CASSVGSGGANEQFF
TGTGCCAGCAGCGTAGGTAGCGGAGGGGCCAATGAGCAGTTCTTC
>TRBV29-1|15|-|many|TRBJ1-1
CSVRGGLRGDTEAFF
TGCAGCGTACGAGGGGGGTTGAGGGGGGACACTGAAGCTTTCTTT
>TRBV2|16|-|many|TRBJ2-7
CATLSVPVKGTYEQYF
TGTGCCACCCTTTCCGTCCCGGTAAAGGGGACCTACGAGCAGTACTTC